This T cell receptor (beta chain) stems from a study of CD8+ T cells in alopecia areata. Findings and caveats of the study: A great number of expanded lesional clones endured in scalp and blood during tofacitinib. Scalp data also include sequences from resident alphabeta T cells of normal skin.

RNA, once extracted, was reverse transcribed into cDNA for use as the sequencing template. The table came from immunoSEQ multiplex PCR; TCRdb's copy has only in-frame clones and leaves some out. The sample holds 250,000 to 300,000 clones, 58% seen once. Sample treatment: oral pan-JAK inhibitor, 5-10 mg twice daily. Cell sorting on a FACSAria was used to separate CD4+ and CD8+ T cells from the PBMCs. The CDR3 is made up of 14 amino acids. After removal of 6 bases from V and 5 bases from J, the junction contained 5 bases not matched to a gene. Germline CDR1 and CDR2: ENHRY and SYGVKD. A word on this clone: Its specificity is unknown.

The source is a human donor with alopecia areata. The chain employs TRBV10-3 and TRBJ1-5, with TRBD1 matching over 9 bases. The sample here was CD4+ T cells sorted from blood, taken at week 24, from a patient treated with tofacitinib. CDR3 coding DNA: TGTGCCATCAGGGGACAGGGCGTGGATCAGCCCCAGCATTTT. It yields the protein CAIRGQGVDQPQHF.